One and the same sample provided the 21 T cell receptor beta chains below, sequenced in a study of shared clonotypes between healthy human individuals. As defined, naive CD8 cells were CD45RO-negative and positively selected for CCR7, with terminally differentiated effector memory CD45RA+ cells excluded. The protocol was immunoSEQ multiplex PCR, while the TCRdb copy is restricted to in-frame clones and leaves out a portion. The sample carries some 2,100,000 clones, 85% to 95% recorded once. The sample comprised naive CD8+ T cells from PBMCs. These receptors were obtained from a man aged 18 to 35 in good health. Some clones in this sample may be carry-over from other donors' samples.

The genes are TRBV7-6 and TRBJ2-2; 12 bases map to TRBD2. CDR3 length: 18 amino acids. CDR1 and CDR2 (germline): SGHVS, FNYEAQ. V gave up 4 bases and J gave up 0 bases; unmatched junction bases: 6. The CDR3 bases are TGTGCCAGCAGCTCCTGGGGACTAGCGGGCTCGAACACCGGGGAGCTGTTTTTT. Protein product: CASSSWGLAGSNTGELFF.

The chain carries TRBV9 and TRBJ1-2; 9 positions agree with TRBD1. Germline V gives CDR1 SGDLS, CDR2 YYNGEE. This CDR3 is built from 15 residues. Trimming removed 3 bases from V and 7 bases from J; junction bases left unmatched: 10. Written as DNA, the CDR3 is TGTGCCAGCAGCGCCGGGGGACAGGGACTTCTTGGCTACACCTTC. Its translation is CASSAGGQGLLGYTF.

The V and J genes are TRBV27 and TRBJ2-2; D is possibly TRBD1 (5 bases). Germline V gene data show CDR1 as MNHEY and CDR2 as SMNVEV (reference sequence). The CDR3 loop spans 15 amino acids. Trimming removed 1 base from V and 1 base from J, with 7 bases in between. In DNA form, the CDR3 reads TGTGCCAGCAGTTTATACAGGATGAACACCGGGGAGCTGTTTTTT. This encodes CASSLYRMNTGELFF.

This rearrangement joins TRBV6-5 to TRBJ1-1; no clear D. The CDR3 extends over 13 amino acids. Trimming left V 6 bases short and J 5 bases short, with 13 bases between. Looked up from germline, CDR1 is MNHEY and CDR2 is SVGAGI. CDR3 bases: TGTGCCAGCAGGACGGGGTTTTATACTGAAGCTTTCTTT. It codes for CASRTGFYTEAFF.

The chain has TRBV19 and TRBJ2-3; 7 bases are a match to TRBD1. Germline CDR1 LNHDA, CDR2 SQIVND (reference sequence). With 10 bases clipped from V and 4 bases from J, the junction kept 8 bases outside the gene matches. The CDR3 runs to 13 residues. The CDR3 DNA is TGTGCCACCCGACAGGGATCATCAGATACGCAGTATTTT. Its protein product is CATRQGSSDTQYF.

This clone showed up just once. V is TRBV6-1 and J is TRBJ2-3, with D perhaps matching TRBD1 (5 bases). Trimming shortened V by 1 base and J by 2 bases, and 10 bases separated the two germline ends. CDR1 is MNHNS and CDR2 is SASEGT in the germline V gene. There are 15 residues in the CDR3. CDR3 protein: CASSEVPRDTDTQYF. The DNA for the CDR3 is TGTGCCAGCAGTGAAGTCCCCAGGGACACAGATACGCAGTATTTT.

The CDR3 loop reads CASSMTRTEAFF. CDR3 DNA sequence: TGTGCCAGCAGCATGACGCGGACTGAAGCTTTCTTT. This chain joins TRBV7-2 and TRBJ1-1; D is unclear. This CDR3 has 12 residues. Germline V gives CDR1 SGHTA, CDR2 FQGNSA. The V end was cut by 5 bases, the J end by 5 bases, with 9 bases between.

V usage is TRBV4-1 and J usage is TRBJ1-2, with 7 bases matching TRBD1. This CDR3 region has 15 residues. With 2 bases clipped from V and 2 bases from J, the junction kept 5 bases outside the gene matches. In germline, CDR1 is MGHRA, CDR2 YSYEKL. For the CDR3, the DNA is TGCGCCAGCAGCCAACGTTTGACAGGGAACTATGGCTACACCTTC. Translated, it gives CASSQRLTGNYGYTF.

The V gene is TRBV29-1, the J gene TRBJ2-7; D possibly matches TRBD1 or TRBD2 (6 bases each). The CDR3 totals 11 residues. The V gene lost 4 bases and the J gene lost 6 bases, with 10 bases spanning the gap. Per the germline V gene, CDR1 is SQVTM and CDR2 is ANQGSEA. The CDR3 spells CSVVQGGEQYF. The CDR3 DNA reads TGCAGCGTTGTACAGGGAGGCGAGCAGTACTTC.

Points on this clone: Within the sample, other DNA sequences also encode this same CDR3. The CDR3 sequence: CASSLARNTEAFF. The CDR3 DNA reads as TGTGCCAGCAGCTTAGCGCGGAACACTGAAGCTTTCTTT. This rearrangement joins TRBV11-2 to TRBJ1-1; D not resolved. This CDR3 contains 13 residues. V lost 1 base, J lost 1 base, and 4 bases lay in between. Germline V gene lookup returns CDR1 SGHAT and CDR2 FQNNGV.

The chain couples TRBV9 to TRBJ2-1; no clear D gene. From germline, CDR1 is SGDLS and CDR2 YYNGEE. Trimming removed 4 bases from V and 9 bases from J, with 11 bases in between. The CDR3 has 12 residues. CDR3 in DNA: TGTGCCAGCAGCCTCAGGAAGGGTGAGCAGTTCTTC. It yields the protein CASSLRKGEQFF.

This clone showed up just once. V usage is TRBV30 and J usage is TRBJ2-5, with TRBD2 matching over 14 bases. The CDR3 length is 19 residues. In germline, CDR1 is GTSNPN, CDR2 SVGIG (reference sequence). Germline trimming cut 4 bases from V and 4 bases from J; bases unmatched to any gene: 17. CDR3 region: CAWIQSGLAGVGAIETQYF. The CDR3, as DNA: TGTGCCTGGATCCAATCGGGACTAGCGGGAGTTGGTGCTATAGAGACCCAGTACTTC.

The chain joins TRBV19 to TRBJ1-4, with 7 bases that match TRBD1. This CDR3 comprises 15 residues. The trim removed 5 bases at V and 4 bases at J, leaving 7 bases unmatched. Germline assignment: CDR1 LNHDA and CDR2 SQIVND (reference sequence). The CDR3 DNA follows: TGTGCCAGTAGTCCGTGGACAGGCGATAATGAAAAACTGTTTTTT. Its translation: CASSPWTGDNEKLFF.

V gene TRBV28 combines with J gene TRBJ1-5; tentatively, D is TRBD1 (5 bases). Trimming stripped 2 bases from V and 5 bases from J, with 13 bases between. Germline CDR1 is MDHEN and CDR2 is SYDVKM. There are 15 residues in the CDR3. The CDR3 reads CASSLQVLGDQPQHF. In DNA form, the CDR3 reads TGTGCCAGCAGTTTACAGGTGTTGGGGGATCAGCCCCAGCATTTT.

Regarding this clone: This CDR3 is also generated by other DNA sequences in the sample. The chain couples TRBV19 to TRBJ1-1; 7 bases line up with TRBD1. The length of the CDR3 is 15 residues. The V gene's germline CDR1 is LNHDA and CDR2 SQIVND (reference sequence). J gave up 1 base and V 0 bases, and 2 bases lay outside the gene matches. This chain's CDR3 is CASSIDRQGNTEAFF. Written as DNA, the CDR3 is TGTGCCAGTAGTATAGATAGACAGGGGAACACTGAAGCTTTCTTT.

The chain joins TRBV19 to TRBJ1-5; TRBD1 is a possible D gene (5 bases). The V gene lost 5 bases and the J gene lost 0 bases, with 11 bases spanning the gap. Germline CDR1 and CDR2: LNHDA and SQIVND (reference sequence). The CDR3 spans 15 residues. The CDR3 sequence: CASSETDYSNQPQHF. CDR3 DNA: TGTGCCAGTAGTGAGACAGATTATAGCAATCAGCCCCAGCATTTT. Variable domain in full (rest from reference TRBV19 and TRBJ1-5): DGGITQSPKYLFRKEGQNVTLSCEQNLNHDAMYWYRQDPGQGLRLIYYSQIVNDFQKGDIAEGYSVSREKKESFPLTVTSAQKNPTAFYLCASSETDYSNQPQHFGDGTRLSIL.

The gene calls are TRBV4-1 and TRBJ1-2; 8 nucleotides line up with TRBD1. Germline V gene lookup returns CDR1 MGHRA and CDR2 YSYEKL. The CDR3 extends over 15 amino acids. V lost 4 bases to trimming and J lost 1 base; unmatched junction nucleotides: 5. For the CDR3, the DNA is TGCGCCAGCAGCCCTTTGACAGGGGTTAACTATGGCTACACCTTC. Translated, it gives CASSPLTGVNYGYTF.

The rearrangement joins TRBV7-9 to TRBJ2-5, with 9 bases fitting TRBD1. The V segment lost 4 bases and the J segment 2 bases; nucleotides outside the gene matches: 14. The CDR3 is 18 amino acids. The V gene's germline CDR1 is SEHNR and CDR2 FQNEAQ (reference sequence). The CDR3 nucleotides are TGTGCCAGCAGCTACTATTACCCCCCCGGGACAGGGCAAGAGACCCAGTACTTC. Protein: CASSYYYPPGTGQETQYF.

J is TRBJ2-1 and V is TRBV30; D is unclear. Germline loops: CDR1 GTSNPN, CDR2 SVGIG (reference sequence). The CDR3 is made up of 12 amino acids. V lost 4 bases and J 5 bases, leaving 9 bases between the germline ends. Written as DNA, the CDR3 is TGTGCCTGGAATTCGGTCGACAATGAGCAGTTCTTC. It encodes CAWNSVDNEQFF.

The chain employs TRBV7-9 and TRBJ2-5; possibly TRBD1 for D (5 bases). V lost 2 bases and J 5 bases, leaving 18 bases between the germline ends. Germline CDR1 is SEHNR and CDR2 is FQNEAQ (reference sequence). The CDR3 covers 16 residues. This chain's CDR3 is CASSLLAQGGRETQYF. As DNA, the CDR3 is TGTGCCAGCAGCTTATTGGCGCAGGGTGGTAGGGAGACCCAGTACTTC.

This chain uses TRBV15 with TRBJ2-7; TRBD1 matches at 7 bases. The trim removed 2 bases at V and 4 bases at J, leaving 8 bases unmatched. Germline V lookup: CDR1 LNHNV, CDR2 YYDKDF (reference sequence). This CDR3 has 15 residues. The CDR3 reads CATSRRQGTLYEQYF. The CDR3 nucleotides are TGTGCCACCAGCAGAAGACAGGGAACACTTTACGAGCAGTACTTC.